This T cell receptor (beta chain) was profiled in a study of T cells after yellow fever vaccination. Concerning this clonotype itself: Mismatch with germline at one junction end may stem from a read error.

In making TCR cDNA, 5'RACE template switching added a universal primer site and UMIs to it. TCRdb itself ran the 5' RACE reads through MiXCR, one entry per CDR3 protein. The data contain about 300,000 distinct CDR3 sequences, around 6.8% of them seen just once; the ten biggest clones take up about 18%. The CDR3 extends over 11 amino acids. The germline V gene encodes CDR1 SGHTA and CDR2 FQGNSA. Sequences were derived from PBMCs, sampled about 49 days after the first yellow fever vaccination. The origin of this receptor is a man between 18 and 29 years old who received the YFV17D yellow fever vaccine. V usage is TRBV7-2 and J usage is TRBJ2-1; D is uncertain. CDR3 sequence: CASTLYNEQFF. CDR3 coding DNA: TGTGCCAGCACCTTATACAATGAGCAGTTCTTC.